This is a list of T cell receptor beta chains from one sample in a study of a mutant IDH1 vaccine in newly diagnosed glioma. Only in-frame clones appear in the TCRdb table, and some are missing; sequencing was by immunoSEQ multiplex PCR. The repertoire has about 54,000 clones, 80% to 90% of them found once; the top ten carry about a fifth. Sample: PBMCs, taken from a glioma patient treated with radiotherapy, temozolomide or both. The receptors originated from a man between 18 and 35 years old with glioma. CDR3s include the opening cysteine and the closing phenylalanine or tryptophan. The order of the fields is V gene, D gene, J gene, CDR3 protein, CDR3 DNA. A D gene is named only where the DNA matches it firmly.

v_gene: TRBV7-9; d_gene: TRBD1; j_gene: TRBJ1-2; CDR3aa: CASSRGQDNYGYTF; CDR3nt: TGTGCCAGCAGCAGGGGACAGGATAACTATGGCTACACCTTC
v_gene: TRBV7-9; d_gene: TRBD1; j_gene: TRBJ1-1; CDR3aa: CASSPGTGGVAFF; CDR3nt: TGTGCCAGCAGCCCCGGGACAGGGGGCGTGGCTTTCTTT
v_gene: TRBV18; d_gene: NA; j_gene: TRBJ1-2; CDR3aa: CASSPLDSGSRNYGYTF; CDR3nt: TGTGCCAGCTCACCACTGGACAGTGGTAGTCGAAACTATGGCTACACCTTC
v_gene: TRBV7-9; d_gene: NA; j_gene: TRBJ2-7; CDR3aa: CASSPGGASYEQYF; CDR3nt: TGTGCCAGCAGCCCAGGGGGGGCTTCCTACGAGCAGTACTTC
v_gene: TRBV18; d_gene: TRBD1; j_gene: TRBJ1-6; CDR3aa: CASSRDRSNSPLHF; CDR3nt: TGTGCCAGCTCACGGGACAGATCCAATTCACCCCTCCACTTT
v_gene: TRBV7-9; d_gene: NA; j_gene: TRBJ2-7; CDR3aa: CASSPEGRYEQYF; CDR3nt: TGTGCCAGCAGCCCAGAGGGTCGGTACGAGCAGTACTTC
v_gene: TRBV6-6; d_gene: TRBD1; j_gene: TRBJ2-7; CDR3aa: CASGQDRATYEQYF; CDR3nt: TGTGCCAGCGGACAGGACAGGGCAACCTACGAGCAGTACTTC
v_gene: TRBV5-1; d_gene: NA; j_gene: TRBJ1-1; CDR3aa: CASSLGGSGAGETEAFF; CDR3nt: TGCGCCAGCAGCTTGGGCGGATCGGGGGCCGGCGAGACTGAAGCTTTCTTT
v_gene: TRBV9; d_gene: NA; j_gene: TRBJ1-1; CDR3aa: CASSPEGHPEAFF; CDR3nt: TGTGCCAGCAGCCCCGAGGGACACCCTGAAGCTTTCTTT
v_gene: TRBV2; d_gene: NA; j_gene: TRBJ1-5; CDR3aa: CASSPDVNQPQHF; CDR3nt: TGTGCCAGCAGCCCGGACGTCAATCAGCCCCAGCATTTT